This TCR beta chain stems from a study of blood T cell repertoires in COVID-19. Background on the study: Italy, Spain and the United States were the sources of the convalescent and acute COVID-19 samples. The analysed material was cDNA or gDNA that came from T cells, B-cell-depleted T cells, or PBMCs.

Under the authors' procedure: The assay estimated nucleated cells by amplifying reference gene primers. Sequencing used immunoSEQ multiplex PCR; TCRdb keeps in-frame clones, though not all of them. Clone size and the V and J calls come from that table; the DNA yielded D and trimming. This repertoire shows approximately 500,000 clones, roughly 89% found once; its top ten account for 7.8%. In Seattle, patients joined the study during active infection and were tracked longitudinally. V lost 0 bases and J lost 8, with 7 bases in between. The CDR3 length is 11 residues. CDR1 and CDR2 (germline): GTSNPN, SVGIG (reference sequence).

The V gene is TRBV30, the J gene TRBJ1-2; the D is unclear. This receptor was taken from a woman aged 45-59 years with COVID-19, enrolled during active disease. Sequencing was performed on peripheral blood. This chain's CDR3 is CAWSVLPGYTF. CDR3 DNA: TGTGCCTGGAGTGTTCTTCCGGGCTACACCTTC.